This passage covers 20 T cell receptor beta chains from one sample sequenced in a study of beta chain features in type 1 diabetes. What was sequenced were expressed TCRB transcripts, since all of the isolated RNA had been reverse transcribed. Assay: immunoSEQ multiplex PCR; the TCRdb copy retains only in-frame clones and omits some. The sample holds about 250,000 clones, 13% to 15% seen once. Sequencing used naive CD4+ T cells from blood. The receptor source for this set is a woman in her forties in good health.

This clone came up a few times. Here the CDR3 DNA reads TGTGCCAGTAAGCCCGAGATCCTCAATCAGCCCCAGCATTTT. Its protein is CASKPEILNQPQHF. The chain links TRBV19 to TRBJ1-5; D gene unclear. The ends were cut back, 7 bases at V and 3 bases at J, with 13 bases in the middle. CDR3 size: 14 residues. Germline V gives CDR1 LNHDA, CDR2 SQIVND (reference sequence).

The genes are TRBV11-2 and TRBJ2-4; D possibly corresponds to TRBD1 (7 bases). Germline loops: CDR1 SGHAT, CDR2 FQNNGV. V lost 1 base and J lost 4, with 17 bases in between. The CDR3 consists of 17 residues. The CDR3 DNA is TGTGCCAGCAGCTTAGGAGAGGGGGGACAGCTAAAAAACATTCAGTACTTC. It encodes CASSLGEGGQLKNIQYF.

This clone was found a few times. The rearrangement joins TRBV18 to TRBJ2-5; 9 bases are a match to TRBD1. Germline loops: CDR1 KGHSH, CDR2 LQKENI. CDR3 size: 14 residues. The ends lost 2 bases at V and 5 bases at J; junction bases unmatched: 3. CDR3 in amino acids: CASSPTGGWETQYF. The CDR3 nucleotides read TGTGCCAGCTCACCAACAGGGGGCTGGGAGACCCAGTACTTC.

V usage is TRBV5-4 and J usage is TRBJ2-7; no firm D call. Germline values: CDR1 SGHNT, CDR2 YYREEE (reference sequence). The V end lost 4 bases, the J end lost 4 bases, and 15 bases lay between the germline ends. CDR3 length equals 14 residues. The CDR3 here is CASSPPGNRYEQYF. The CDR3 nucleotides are TGTGCCAGCAGCCCCCCCGGCAACAGATACGAGCAGTACTTC. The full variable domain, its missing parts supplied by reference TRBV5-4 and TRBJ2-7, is ETGVTQSPTHLIKTRGQQVTLRCSSQSGHNTVSWYQQALGQGPQFIFQYYREEENGRGNFPPRFSGLQFPNYSSELNVNALELDDSALYLCASSPPGNRYEQYFGPGTRLTVT.

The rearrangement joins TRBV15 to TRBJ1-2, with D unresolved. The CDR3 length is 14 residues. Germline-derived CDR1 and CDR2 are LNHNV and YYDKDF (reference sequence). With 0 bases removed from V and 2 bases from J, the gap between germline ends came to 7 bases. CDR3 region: CATSRDGRNYGYTF. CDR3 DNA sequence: TGTGCCACCAGCAGAGATGGCAGGAACTATGGCTACACCTTC.

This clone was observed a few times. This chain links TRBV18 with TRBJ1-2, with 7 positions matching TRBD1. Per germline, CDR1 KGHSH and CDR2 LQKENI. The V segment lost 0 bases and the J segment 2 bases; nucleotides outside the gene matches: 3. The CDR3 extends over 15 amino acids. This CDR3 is CASSPPAGGNYGYTF. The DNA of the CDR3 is TGTGCCAGCTCACCACCCGCAGGGGGGAACTATGGCTACACCTTC.

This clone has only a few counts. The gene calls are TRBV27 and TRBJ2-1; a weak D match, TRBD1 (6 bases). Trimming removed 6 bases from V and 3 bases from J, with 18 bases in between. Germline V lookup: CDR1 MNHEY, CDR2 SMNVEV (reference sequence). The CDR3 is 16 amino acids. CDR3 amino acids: CASRFLGGSIYNEQFF. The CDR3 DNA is TGTGCCAGCAGGTTTCTAGGGGGTTCCATCTACAATGAGCAGTTCTTC.

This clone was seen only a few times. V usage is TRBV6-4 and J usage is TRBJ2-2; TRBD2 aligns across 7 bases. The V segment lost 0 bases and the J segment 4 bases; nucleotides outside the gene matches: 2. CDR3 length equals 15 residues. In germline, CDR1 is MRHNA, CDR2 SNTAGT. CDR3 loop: CASSDSGGVTGELFF. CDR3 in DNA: TGTGCCAGCAGTGACTCGGGAGGGGTCACCGGGGAGCTGTTTTTT.

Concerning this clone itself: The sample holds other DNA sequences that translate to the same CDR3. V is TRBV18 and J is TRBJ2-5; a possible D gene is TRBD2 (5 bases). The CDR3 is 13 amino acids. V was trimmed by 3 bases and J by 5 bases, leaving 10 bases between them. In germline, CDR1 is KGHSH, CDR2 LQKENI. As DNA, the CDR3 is TGTGCCAGCTCACCGGGAGTGGGTGAGACCCAGTACTTC. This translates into CASSPGVGETQYF.

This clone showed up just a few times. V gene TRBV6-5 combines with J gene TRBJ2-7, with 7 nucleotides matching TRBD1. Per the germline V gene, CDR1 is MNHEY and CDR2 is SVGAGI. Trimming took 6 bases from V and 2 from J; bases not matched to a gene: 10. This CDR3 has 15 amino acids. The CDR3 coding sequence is TGTGCCAGCAGCCGTACACGACAGGGCCCCTACGAGCAGTACTTC. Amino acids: CASSRTRQGPYEQYF.

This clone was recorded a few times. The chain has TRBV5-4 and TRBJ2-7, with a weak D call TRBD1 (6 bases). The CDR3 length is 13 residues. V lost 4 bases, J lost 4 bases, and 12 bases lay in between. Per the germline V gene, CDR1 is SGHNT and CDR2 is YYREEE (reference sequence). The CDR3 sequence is CASSQQGLYEQYF. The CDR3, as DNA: TGTGCCAGCAGCCAACAGGGTTTGTACGAGCAGTACTTC.

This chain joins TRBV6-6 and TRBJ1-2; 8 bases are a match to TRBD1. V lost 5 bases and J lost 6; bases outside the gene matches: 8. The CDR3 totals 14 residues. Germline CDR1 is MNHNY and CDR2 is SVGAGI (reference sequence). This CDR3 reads CASSDRATGDGYTF. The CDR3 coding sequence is TGTGCCAGCAGTGACCGTGCGACAGGGGATGGCTACACCTTC.

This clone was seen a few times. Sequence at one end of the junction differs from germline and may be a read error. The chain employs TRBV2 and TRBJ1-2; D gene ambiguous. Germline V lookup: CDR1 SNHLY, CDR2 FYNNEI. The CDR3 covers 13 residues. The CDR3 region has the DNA TGTGCCAGCAGGGAAGGACTGCTCTATGGCTACACCTTC. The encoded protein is CASREGLLYGYTF.

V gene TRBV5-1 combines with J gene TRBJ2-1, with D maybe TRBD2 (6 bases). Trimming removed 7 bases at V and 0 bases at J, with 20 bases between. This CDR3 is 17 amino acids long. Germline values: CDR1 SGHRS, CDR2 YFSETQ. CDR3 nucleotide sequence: TGCGCCAGCTCCTTCGGCGGGGCGGGGAGCTCCTACAATGAGCAGTTCTTC. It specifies CASSFGGAGSSYNEQFF.

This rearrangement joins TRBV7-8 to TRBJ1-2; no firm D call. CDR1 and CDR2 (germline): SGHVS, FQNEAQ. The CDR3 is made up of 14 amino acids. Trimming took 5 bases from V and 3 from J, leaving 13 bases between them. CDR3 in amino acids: CASSERPEDYGYTF. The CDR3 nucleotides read TGTGCCAGCAGCGAGAGGCCAGAGGACTATGGCTACACCTTC.

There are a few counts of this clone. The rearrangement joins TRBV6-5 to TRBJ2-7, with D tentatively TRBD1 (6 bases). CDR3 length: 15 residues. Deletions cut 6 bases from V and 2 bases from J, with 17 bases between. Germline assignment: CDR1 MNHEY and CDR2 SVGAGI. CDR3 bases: TGTGCCAGCAGCGTCACAGGGCACCTTCCCTACGAGCAGTACTTC. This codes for CASSVTGHLPYEQYF.

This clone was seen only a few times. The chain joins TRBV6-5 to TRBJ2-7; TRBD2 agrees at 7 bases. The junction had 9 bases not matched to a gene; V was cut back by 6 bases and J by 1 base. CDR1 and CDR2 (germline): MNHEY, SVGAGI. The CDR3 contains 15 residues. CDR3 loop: CASSLSGEVSYEQYF. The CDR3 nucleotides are TGTGCCAGCAGCCTAAGCGGGGAAGTATCCTACGAGCAGTACTTC.

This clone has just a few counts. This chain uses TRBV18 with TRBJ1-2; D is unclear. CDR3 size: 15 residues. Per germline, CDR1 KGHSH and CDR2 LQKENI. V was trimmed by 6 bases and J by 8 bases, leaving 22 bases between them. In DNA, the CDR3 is TGTGCCAGCTCGTCAAGTCGGGTGGCCTATCCGGGCTACACCTTC. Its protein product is CASSSSRVAYPGYTF.

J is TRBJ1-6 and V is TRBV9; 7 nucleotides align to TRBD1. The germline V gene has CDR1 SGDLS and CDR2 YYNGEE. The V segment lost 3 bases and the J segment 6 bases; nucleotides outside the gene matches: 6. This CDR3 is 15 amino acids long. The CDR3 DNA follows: TGTGCCAGCAGCGGACAGGGTTGGGCTAATTCACCCCTCCACTTT. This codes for CASSGQGWANSPLHF.

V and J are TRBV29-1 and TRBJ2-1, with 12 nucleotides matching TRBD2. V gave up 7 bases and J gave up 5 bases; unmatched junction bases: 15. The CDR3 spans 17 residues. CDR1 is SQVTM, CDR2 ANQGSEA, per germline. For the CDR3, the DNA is TGCAGCGGTGCTCTAGCGGGGGGGCTCCGCCAACACAATGAGCAGTTCTTC. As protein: CSGALAGGLRQHNEQFF.